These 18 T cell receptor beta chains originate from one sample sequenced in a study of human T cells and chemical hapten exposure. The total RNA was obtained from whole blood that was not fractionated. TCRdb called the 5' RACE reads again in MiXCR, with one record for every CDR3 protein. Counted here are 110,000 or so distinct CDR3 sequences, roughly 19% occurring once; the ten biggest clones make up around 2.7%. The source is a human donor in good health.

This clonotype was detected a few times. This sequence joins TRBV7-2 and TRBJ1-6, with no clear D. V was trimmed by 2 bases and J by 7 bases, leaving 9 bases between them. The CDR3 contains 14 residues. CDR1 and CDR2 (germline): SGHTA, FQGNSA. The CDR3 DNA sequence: TGTGCCAGCAGCTTAATGGGCTCCAATTCACCCCTCCACTTT. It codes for CASSLMGSNSPLHF.

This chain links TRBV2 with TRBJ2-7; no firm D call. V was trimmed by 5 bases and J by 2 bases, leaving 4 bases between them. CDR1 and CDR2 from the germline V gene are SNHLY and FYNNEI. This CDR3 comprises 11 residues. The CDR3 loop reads CASSPTYEQYF. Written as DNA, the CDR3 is TGTGCCAGCAGTCCGACCTACGAGCAGTACTTC. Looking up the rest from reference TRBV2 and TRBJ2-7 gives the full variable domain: EPEVTQTPSHQVTQMGQEVILRCVPISNHLYFYWYRQILGQKVEFLVSFYNNEISEKSEIFDDQFSVERPDGSNFTLKIRSTKLEDSAMYFCASSPTYEQYFGPGTRLTVT.

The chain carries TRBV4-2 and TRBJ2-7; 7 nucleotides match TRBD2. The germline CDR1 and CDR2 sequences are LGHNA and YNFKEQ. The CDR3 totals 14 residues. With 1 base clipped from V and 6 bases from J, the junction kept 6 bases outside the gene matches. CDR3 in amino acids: CASSQGGGGREQYF. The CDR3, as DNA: TGTGCCAGCAGCCAAGGTGGGGGAGGGCGCGAGCAGTACTTC.

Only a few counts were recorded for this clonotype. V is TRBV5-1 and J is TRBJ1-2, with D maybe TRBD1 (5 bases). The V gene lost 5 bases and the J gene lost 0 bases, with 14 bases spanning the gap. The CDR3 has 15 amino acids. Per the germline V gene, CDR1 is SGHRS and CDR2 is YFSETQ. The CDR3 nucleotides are TGCGCCAGCAGACAGAGAGGGGACTCTAACTATGGCTACACCTTC. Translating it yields CASRQRGDSNYGYTF. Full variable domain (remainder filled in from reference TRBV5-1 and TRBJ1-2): KAGVTQTPRYLIKTRGQQVTLSCSPISGHRSVSWYQQTPGQGLQFLFEYFSETQRNKGNFPGRFSGRQFSNSRSEMNVSTLELGDSALYLCASRQRGDSNYGYTFGSGTRLTVV.

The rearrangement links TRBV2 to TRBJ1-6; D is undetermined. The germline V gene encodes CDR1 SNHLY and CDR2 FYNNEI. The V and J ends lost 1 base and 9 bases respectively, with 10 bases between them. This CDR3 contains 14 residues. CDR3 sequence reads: CASSEGYLASPLHF. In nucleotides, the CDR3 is TGTGCCAGCAGTGAAGGGTATTTGGCTTCACCCCTCCACTTT. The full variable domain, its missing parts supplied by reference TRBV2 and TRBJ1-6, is EPEVTQTPSHQVTQMGQEVILRCVPISNHLYFYWYRQILGQKVEFLVSFYNNEISEKSEIFDDQFSVERPDGSNFTLKIRSTKLEDSAMYFCASSEGYLASPLHFGNGTRLTVT.

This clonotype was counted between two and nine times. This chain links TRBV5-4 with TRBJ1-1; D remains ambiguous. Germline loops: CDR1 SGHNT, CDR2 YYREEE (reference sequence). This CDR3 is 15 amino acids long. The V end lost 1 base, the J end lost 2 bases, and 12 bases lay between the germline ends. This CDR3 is CASSLSSSINTEAFF. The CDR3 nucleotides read TGTGCCAGCAGCTTGTCCTCATCGATAAACACTGAAGCTTTCTTT.

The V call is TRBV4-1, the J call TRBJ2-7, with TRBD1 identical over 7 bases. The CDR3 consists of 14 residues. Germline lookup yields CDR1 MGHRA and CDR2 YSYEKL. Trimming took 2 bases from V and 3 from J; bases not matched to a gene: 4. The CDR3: CASSQTGTDYEQYF. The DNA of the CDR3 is TGCGCCAGCAGCCAAACCGGGACAGACTACGAGCAGTACTTC.

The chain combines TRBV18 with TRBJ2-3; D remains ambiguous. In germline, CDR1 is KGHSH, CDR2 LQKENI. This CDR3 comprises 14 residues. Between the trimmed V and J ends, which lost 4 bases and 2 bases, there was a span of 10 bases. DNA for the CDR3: TGTGCCAGCTCACGAGAGCCTTCCACAGATACGCAGTATTTT. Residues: CASSREPSTDTQYF.

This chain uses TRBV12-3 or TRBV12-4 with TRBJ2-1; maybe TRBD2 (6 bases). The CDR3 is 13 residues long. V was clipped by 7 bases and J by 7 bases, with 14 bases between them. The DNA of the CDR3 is TGTGCCAGCACCTTTTCGGGGGTAAATGAGCAGTTCTTC. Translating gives CASTFSGVNEQFF.

The CDR3 nucleotides read TGTGCCAGCAGTTTTCTCCAGGGACTAGCGGAGGGGGGCAATGAGCAGTTCTTC. Its translation is CASSFLQGLAEGGNEQFF. The chain combines TRBV28 with TRBJ2-1, with TRBD2 matching over 11 bases. CDR1 and CDR2 (germline): MDHEN, SYDVKM. The CDR3 is 18 amino acids. With 3 bases clipped from V and 6 bases from J, the junction kept 13 bases outside the gene matches.

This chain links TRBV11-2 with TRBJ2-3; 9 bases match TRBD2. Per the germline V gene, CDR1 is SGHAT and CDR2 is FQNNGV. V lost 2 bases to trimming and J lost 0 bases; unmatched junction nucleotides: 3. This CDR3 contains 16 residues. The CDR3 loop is CASSLRLADSTDTQYF. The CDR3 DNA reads TGTGCCAGCAGCTTACGACTAGCGGATAGCACAGATACGCAGTATTTT.

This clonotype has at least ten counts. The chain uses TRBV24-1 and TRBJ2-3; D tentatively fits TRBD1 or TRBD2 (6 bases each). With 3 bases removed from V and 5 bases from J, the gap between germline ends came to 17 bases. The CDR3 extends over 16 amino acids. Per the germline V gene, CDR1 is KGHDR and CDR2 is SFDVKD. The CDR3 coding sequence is TGTGCCACCAGTGATCCCACCGTGGGGGGCGAAGATACGCAGTATTTT. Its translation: CATSDPTVGGEDTQYF.

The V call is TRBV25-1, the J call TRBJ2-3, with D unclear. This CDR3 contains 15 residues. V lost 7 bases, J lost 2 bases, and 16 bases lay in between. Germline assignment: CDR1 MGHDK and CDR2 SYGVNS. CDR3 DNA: TGTGCCAGCACCCCCCGCGGAGTTTCCACAGATACGCAGTATTTT. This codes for CASTPRGVSTDTQYF.

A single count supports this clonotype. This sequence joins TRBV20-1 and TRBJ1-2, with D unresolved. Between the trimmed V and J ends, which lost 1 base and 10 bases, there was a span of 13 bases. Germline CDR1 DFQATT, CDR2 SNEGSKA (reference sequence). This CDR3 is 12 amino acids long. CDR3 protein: CSARVSYGDYTF. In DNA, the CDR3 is TGCAGTGCTAGAGTAAGTTACGGGGACTACACCTTC.

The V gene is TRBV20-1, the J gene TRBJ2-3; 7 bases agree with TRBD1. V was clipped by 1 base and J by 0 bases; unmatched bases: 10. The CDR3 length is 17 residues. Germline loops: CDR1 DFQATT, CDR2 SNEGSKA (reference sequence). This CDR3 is CSARGDSLWVSTDTQYF. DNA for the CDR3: TGCAGTGCTAGAGGGGACAGCCTTTGGGTTAGCACAGATACGCAGTATTTT.

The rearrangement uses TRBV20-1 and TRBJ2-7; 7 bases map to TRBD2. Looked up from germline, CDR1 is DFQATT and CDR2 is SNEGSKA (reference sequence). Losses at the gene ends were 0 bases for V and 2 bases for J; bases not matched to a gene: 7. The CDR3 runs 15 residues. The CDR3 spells CSARDRGLRAYEQYF. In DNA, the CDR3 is TGCAGTGCTAGAGACCGGGGACTACGTGCCTACGAGCAGTACTTC.

The CDR3 sequence: CAFNRGRDEQFF. DNA of the CDR3: TGTGCCTTCAACAGGGGTCGGGATGAGCAGTTCTTC. The rearrangement joins TRBV30 to TRBJ2-1; TRBD1 aligns across 7 bases. The V and J ends lost 7 bases and 8 bases, in that order; junction bases with no gene match: 8. Germline V CDR1 and CDR2: GTSNPN, SVGIG (reference sequence). The CDR3 totals 12 residues.

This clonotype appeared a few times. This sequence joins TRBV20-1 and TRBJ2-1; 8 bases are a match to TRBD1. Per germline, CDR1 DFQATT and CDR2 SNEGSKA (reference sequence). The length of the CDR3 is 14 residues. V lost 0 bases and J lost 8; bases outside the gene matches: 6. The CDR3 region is CSARDRQGAYEQFF. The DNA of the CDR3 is TGCAGTGCTAGAGATCGGCAGGGGGCGTATGAGCAGTTCTTC.